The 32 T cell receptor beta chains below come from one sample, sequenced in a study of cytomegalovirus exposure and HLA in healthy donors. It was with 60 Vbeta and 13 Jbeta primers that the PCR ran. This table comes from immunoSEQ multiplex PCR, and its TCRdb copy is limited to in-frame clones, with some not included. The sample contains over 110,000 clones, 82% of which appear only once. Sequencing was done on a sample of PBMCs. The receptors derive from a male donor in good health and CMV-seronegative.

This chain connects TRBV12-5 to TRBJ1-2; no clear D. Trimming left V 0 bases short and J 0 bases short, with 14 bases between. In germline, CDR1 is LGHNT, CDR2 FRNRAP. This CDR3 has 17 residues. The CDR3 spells CASGLVYEADANYGYTF. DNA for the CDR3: TGTGCTAGTGGTTTGGTATATGAGGCCGATGCTAACTATGGCTACACCTTC. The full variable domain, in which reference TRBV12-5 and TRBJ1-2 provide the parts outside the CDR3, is DARVTQTPRHKVTEMGQEVTMRCQPILGHNTVFWYRQTMMQGLELLAYFRNRAPLDDSGMPKDRFSAEMPDATLATLKIQPSEPRDSAVYFCASGLVYEADANYGYTFGSGTRLTVV.

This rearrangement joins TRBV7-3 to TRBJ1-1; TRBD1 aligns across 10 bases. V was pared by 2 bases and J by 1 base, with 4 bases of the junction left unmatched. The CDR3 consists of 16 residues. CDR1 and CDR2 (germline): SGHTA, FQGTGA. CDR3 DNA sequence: TGTGCCAGCAGCTTATGGGGGACAGGGGCGAACACTGAAGCTTTCTTT. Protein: CASSLWGTGANTEAFF.

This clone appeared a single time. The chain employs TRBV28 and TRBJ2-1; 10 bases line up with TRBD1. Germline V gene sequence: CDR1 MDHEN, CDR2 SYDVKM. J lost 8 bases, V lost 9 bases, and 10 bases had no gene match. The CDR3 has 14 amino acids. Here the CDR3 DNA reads TGTGCCAGTCTTCTCGGGACAGGGGTTTATGAGCAGTTCTTC. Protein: CASLLGTGVYEQFF.

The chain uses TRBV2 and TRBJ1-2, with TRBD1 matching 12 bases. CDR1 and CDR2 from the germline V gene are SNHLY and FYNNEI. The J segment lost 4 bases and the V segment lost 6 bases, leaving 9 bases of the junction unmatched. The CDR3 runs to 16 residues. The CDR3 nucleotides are TGTGCCAGCAGGCCTGGGACAGGGGGCTTAGGCTATGGCTACACCTTC. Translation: CASRPGTGGLGYGYTF.

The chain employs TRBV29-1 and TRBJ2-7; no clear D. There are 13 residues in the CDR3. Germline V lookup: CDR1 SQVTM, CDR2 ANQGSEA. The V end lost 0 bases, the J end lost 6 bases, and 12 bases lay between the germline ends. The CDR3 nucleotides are TGCAGCGTTGAAGAGCTTCGTAGGAGCGAGCAGTACTTC. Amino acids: CSVEELRRSEQYF.

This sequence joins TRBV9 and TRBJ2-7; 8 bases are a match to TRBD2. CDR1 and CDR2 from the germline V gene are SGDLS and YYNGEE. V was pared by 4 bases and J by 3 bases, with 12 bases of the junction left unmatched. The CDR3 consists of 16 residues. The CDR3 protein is CASSSYLSGKGYEQYF. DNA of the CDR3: TGTGCCAGCAGCTCTTACCTTAGCGGGAAGGGCTACGAGCAGTACTTC.

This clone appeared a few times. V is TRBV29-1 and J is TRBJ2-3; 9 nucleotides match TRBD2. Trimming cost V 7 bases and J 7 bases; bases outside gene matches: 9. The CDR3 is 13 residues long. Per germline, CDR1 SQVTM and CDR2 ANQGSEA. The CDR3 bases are TGCAGCGCCGAGCGGGAGGAGTTTAATACGCAGTATTTT. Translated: CSAEREEFNTQYF.

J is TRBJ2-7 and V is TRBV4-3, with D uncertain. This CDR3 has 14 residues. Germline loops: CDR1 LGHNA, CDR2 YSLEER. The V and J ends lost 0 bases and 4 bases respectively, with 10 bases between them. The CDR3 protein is CASSQDLGVYEQYF. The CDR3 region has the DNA TGCGCCAGCAGCCAAGATCTAGGTGTTTACGAGCAGTACTTC.

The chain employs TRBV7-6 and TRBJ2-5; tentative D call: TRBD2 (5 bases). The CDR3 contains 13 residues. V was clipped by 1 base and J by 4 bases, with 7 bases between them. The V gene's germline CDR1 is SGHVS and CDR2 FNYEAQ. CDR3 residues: CASSLGEGETQYF. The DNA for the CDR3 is TGTGCCAGCAGCTTAGGAGAGGGAGAGACCCAGTACTTC.

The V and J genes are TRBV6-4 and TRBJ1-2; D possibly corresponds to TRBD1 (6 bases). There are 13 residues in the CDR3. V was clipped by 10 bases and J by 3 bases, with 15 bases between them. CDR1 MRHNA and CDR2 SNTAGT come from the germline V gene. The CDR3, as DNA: TGTGCCACCGTACAGGGATATCACTATGGCTACACCTTC. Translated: CATVQGYHYGYTF.

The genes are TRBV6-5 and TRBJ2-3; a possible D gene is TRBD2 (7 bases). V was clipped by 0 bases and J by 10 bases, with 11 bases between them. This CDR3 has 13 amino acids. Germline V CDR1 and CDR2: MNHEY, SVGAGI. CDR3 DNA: TGTGCCAGCAGTTACTCTGGGGGGGCACCGCAGTATTTT. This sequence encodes CASSYSGGAPQYF.

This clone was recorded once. CDR3 sequence (DNA): TGTGCCAGCAGTTTAATAGTGGCACAGGGCTACACCTTC. This translates into CASSLIVAQGYTF. This chain links TRBV28 with TRBJ1-2; D gene uncertain. Deletions cut 2 bases from V and 8 bases from J, with 12 bases between. Germline-derived CDR1 and CDR2 are MDHEN and SYDVKM. The CDR3 sequence is 13 residues long.

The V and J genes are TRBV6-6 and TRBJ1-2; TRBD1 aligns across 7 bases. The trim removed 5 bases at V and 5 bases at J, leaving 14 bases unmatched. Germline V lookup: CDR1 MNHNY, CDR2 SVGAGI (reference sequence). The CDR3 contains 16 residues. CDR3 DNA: TGTGCCAGCAGTCAATCGGGACAGCGAAAGGGATATGGCTACACCTTC. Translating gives CASSQSGQRKGYGYTF.

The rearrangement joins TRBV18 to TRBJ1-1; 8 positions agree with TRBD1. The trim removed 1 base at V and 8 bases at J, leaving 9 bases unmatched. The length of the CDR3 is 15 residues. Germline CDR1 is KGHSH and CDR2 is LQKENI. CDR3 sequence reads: CASSPRGRGQFEAFF. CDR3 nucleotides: TGTGCCAGCTCACCACGTGGCAGGGGGCAGTTCGAAGCTTTCTTT.

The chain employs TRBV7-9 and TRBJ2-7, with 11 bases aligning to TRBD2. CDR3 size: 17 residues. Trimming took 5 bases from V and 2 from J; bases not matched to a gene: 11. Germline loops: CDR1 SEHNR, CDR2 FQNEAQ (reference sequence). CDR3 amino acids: CASSPNLGLAATYEQYF. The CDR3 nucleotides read TGTGCCAGCAGCCCCAATCTGGGACTAGCGGCCACCTACGAGCAGTACTTC.

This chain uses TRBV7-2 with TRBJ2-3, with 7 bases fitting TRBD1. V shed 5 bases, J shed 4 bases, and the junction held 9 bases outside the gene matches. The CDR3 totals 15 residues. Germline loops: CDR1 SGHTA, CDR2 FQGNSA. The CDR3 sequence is CASSTPITGADTQYF. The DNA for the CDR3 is TGTGCCAGCAGCACCCCGATCACAGGGGCAGATACGCAGTATTTT.

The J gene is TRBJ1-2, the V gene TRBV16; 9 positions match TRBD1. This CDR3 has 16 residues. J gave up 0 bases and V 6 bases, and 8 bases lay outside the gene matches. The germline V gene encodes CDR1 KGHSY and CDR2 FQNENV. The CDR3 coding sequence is TGTGCCAGCAGTCCACAGGGGGCGATGACTAACTATGGCTACACCTTC. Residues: CASSPQGAMTNYGYTF.

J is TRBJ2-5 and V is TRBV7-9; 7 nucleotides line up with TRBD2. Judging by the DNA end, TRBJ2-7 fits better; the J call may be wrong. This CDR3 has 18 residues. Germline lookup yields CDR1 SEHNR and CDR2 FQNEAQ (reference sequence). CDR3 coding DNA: TGTGCCAGCAGCTTAGCGGAGGGATCAGCGGGACGAAGGCGCGAGCAGTACTTC. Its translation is CASSLAEGSAGRRREQYF.

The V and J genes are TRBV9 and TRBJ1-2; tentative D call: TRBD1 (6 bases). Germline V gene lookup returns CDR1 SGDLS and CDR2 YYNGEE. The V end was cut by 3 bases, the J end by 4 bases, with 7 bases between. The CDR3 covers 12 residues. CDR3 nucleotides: TGTGCCAGCAGCGCACAGGGCTATGGCTACACCTTC. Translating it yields CASSAQGYGYTF.

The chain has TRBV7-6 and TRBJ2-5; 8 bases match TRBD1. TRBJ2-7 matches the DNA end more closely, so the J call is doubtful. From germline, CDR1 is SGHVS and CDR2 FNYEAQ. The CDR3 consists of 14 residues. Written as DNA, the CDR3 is TGTGCCAGCAGCTCCCAGGGGGCTGCCTACGAGCAGTACTTC. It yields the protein CASSSQGAAYEQYF.

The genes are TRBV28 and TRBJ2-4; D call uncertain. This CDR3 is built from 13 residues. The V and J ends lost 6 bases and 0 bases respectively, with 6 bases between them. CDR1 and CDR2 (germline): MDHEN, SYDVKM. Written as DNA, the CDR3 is TGTGCCAGCAGACCTATAGCCAAAAACATTCAGTACTTC. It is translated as CASRPIAKNIQYF. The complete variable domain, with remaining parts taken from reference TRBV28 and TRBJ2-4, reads DVKVTQSSRYLVKRTGEKVFLECVQDMDHENMFWYRQDPGLGLRLIYFSYDVKMKEKGDIPEGYSVSREKKERFSLILESASTNQTSMYLCASRPIAKNIQYFGAGTRLSVL.

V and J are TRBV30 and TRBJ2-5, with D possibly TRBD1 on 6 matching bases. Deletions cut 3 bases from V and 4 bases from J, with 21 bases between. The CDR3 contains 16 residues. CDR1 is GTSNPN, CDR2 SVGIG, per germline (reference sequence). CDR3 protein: CAWSNPGHSIPETQYF. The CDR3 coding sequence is TGTGCCTGGAGCAATCCGGGACATTCAATCCCAGAGACCCAGTACTTC. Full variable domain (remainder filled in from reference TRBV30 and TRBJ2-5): SQTIHQWPATLVQPVGSPLSLECTVEGTSNPNLYWYRQAAGRGLQLLFYSVGIGQISSEVPQNLSASRPQDRQFILSSKKLLLSDSGFYLCAWSNPGHSIPETQYFGPGTRLLVL.

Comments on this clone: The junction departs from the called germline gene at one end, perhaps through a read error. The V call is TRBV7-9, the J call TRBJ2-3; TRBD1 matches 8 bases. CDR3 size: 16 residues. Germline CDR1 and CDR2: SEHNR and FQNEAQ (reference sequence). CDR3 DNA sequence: TGTTCCAGCAGCTTAGGTATCAGGGGGCTCACAGATACGCAGTATTTT. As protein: CSSSLGIRGLTDTQYF.

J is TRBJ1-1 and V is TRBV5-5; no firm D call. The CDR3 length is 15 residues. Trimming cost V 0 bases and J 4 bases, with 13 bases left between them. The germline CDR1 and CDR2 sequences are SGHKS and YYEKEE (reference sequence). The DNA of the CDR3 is TGTGCCAGCAGCTTGGATCCGGGGAAGGGCACTGAAGCTTTCTTT. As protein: CASSLDPGKGTEAFF. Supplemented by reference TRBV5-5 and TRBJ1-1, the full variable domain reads DAGVTQSPTHLIKTRGQQVTLRCSPISGHKSVSWYQQVLGQGPQFIFQYYEKEERGRGNFPDRFSARQFPNYSSELNVNALLLGDSALYLCASSLDPGKGTEAFFGQGTRLTVV.

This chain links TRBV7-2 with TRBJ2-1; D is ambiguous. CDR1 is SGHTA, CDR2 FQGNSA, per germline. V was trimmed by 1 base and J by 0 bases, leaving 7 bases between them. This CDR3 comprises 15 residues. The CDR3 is CASSLGGYSYNEQFF. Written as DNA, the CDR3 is TGTGCCAGCAGCTTAGGAGGATACTCCTACAATGAGCAGTTCTTC.

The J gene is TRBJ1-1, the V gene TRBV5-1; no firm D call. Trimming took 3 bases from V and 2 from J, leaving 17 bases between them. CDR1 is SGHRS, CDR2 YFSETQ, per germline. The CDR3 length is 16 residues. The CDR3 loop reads CASSSAPPGYNTEAFF. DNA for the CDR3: TGCGCCAGCAGCTCCGCTCCCCCGGGGTATAACACTGAAGCTTTCTTT.

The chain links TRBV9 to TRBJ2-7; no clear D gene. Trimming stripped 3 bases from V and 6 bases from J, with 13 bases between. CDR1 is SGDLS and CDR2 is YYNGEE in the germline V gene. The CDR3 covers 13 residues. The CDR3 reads CASSATLEPEQYF. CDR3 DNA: TGTGCCAGCAGCGCTACTCTAGAGCCCGAGCAGTACTTC.

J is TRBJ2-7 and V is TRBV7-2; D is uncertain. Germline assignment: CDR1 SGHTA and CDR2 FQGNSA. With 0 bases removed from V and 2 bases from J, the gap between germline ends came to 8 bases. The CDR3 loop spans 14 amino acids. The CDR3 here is CASSLALAAYEQYF. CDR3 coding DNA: TGTGCCAGCAGCTTAGCGTTAGCCGCCTACGAGCAGTACTTC.

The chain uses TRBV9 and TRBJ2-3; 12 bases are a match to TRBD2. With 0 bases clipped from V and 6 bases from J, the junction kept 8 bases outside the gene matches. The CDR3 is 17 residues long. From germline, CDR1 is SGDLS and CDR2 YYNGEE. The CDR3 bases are TGTGCCAGCAGCGTAGAAGTCCGACTAGCGGGAGAGGATACGCAGTATTTT. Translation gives CASSVEVRLAGEDTQYF.

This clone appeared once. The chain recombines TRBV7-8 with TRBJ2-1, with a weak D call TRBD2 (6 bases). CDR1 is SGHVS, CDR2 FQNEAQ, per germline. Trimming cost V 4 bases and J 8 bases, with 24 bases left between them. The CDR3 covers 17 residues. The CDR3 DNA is TGTGCCAGCAGCTCCACTCCCGCCGGGAGTACTTTGGATGAGCAGTTCTTC. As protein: CASSSTPAGSTLDEQFF.

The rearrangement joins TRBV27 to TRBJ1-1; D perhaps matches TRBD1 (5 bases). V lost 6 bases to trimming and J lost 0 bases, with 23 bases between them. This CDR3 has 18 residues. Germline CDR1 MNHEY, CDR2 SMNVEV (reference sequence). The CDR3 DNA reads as TGTGCCAGCAGGCCAATCGACAGCCCTCTCGAGGTGAACACTGAAGCTTTCTTT. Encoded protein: CASRPIDSPLEVNTEAFF.

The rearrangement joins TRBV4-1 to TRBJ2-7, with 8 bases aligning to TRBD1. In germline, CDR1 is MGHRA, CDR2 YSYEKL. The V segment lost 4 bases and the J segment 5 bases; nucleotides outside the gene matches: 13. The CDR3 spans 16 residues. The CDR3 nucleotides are TGCGCCAGCAGCCGAGGACCGACAGGGGAGTGGGACGAGCAGTACTTC. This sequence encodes CASSRGPTGEWDEQYF.